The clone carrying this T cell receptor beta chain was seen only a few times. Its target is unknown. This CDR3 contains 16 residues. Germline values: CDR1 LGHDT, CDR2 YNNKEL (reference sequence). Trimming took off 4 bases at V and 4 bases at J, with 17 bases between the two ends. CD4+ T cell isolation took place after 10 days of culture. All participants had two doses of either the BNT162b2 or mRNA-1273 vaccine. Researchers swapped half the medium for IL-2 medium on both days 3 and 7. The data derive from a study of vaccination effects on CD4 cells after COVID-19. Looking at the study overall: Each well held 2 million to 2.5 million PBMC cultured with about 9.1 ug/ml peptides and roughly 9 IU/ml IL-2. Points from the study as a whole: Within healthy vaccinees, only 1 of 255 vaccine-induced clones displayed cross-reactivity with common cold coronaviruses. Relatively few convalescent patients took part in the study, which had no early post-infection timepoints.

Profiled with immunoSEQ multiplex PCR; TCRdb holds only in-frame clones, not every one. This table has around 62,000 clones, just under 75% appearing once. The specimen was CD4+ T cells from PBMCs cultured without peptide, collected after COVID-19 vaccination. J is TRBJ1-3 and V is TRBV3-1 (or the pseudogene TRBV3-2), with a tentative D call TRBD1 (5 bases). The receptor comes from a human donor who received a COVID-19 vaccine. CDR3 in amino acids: CASSPSPARVGNTIYF. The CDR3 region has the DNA TGTGCCAGCAGCCCATCTCCCGCCAGGGTCGGAAACACCATATATTTT.